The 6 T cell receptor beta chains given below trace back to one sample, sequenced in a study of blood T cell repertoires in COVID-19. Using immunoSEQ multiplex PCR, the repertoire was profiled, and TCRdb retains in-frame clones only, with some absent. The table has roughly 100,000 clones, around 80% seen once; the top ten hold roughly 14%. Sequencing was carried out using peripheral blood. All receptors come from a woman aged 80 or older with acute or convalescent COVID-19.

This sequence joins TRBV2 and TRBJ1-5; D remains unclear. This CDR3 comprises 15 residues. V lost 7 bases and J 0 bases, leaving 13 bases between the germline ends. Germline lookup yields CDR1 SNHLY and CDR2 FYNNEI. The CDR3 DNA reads TGTGCCAGCATCTCTAGGCCTTATAGCAATCAGCCCCAGCATTTT. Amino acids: CASISRPYSNQPQHF.

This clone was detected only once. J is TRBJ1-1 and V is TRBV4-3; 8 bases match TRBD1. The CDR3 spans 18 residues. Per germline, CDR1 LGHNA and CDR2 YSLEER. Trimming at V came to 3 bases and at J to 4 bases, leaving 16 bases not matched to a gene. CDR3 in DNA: TGCGCCAGCAGCCAGTTTCCCTTGGGACAGGACGATGGCACTGAAGCTTTCTTT. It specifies CASSQFPLGQDDGTEAFF.

The CDR3 spells CASSIVPSRLTDTQYF. The CDR3 DNA sequence: TGTGCCAGTAGTATAGTACCTAGCCGACTTACAGATACGCAGTATTTT. This rearrangement joins TRBV19 to TRBJ2-3; possibly TRBD2 for D (5 bases). The CDR3 has 16 amino acids. From germline, CDR1 is LNHDA and CDR2 SQIVND (reference sequence). With 1 base removed from V and 3 bases from J, the gap between germline ends came to 14 bases.

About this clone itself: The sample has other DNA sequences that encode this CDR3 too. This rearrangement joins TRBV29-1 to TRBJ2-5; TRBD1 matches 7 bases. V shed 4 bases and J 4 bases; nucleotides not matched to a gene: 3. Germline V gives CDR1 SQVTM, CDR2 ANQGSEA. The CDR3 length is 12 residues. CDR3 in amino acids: CSVGRQGETQYF. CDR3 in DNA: TGCAGCGTTGGCAGACAGGGAGAGACCCAGTACTTC.

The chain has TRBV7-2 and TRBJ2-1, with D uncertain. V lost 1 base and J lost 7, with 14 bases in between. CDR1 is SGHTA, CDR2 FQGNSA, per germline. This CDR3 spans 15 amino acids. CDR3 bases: TGTGCCAGCAGCTTAGTTGGTGCCCGAGCAAATGAGCAGTTCTTC. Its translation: CASSLVGARANEQFF.

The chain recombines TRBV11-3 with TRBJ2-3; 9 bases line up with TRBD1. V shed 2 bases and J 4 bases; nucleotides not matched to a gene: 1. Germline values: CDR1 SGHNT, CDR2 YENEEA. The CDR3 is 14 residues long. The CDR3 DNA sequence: TGTGCCAGCAGCTTAAGGACAGGGGCAGATACGCAGTATTTT. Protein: CASSLRTGADTQYF.